This TCR beta chain was sequenced in a study of blood T cells in healthy people across ages. A second PCR of about 7 to 12 cycles used a sample-barcoded 5' primer and a J-beta primer mix. TCRdb called the 5' RACE reads again in MiXCR, with one record for every CDR3 protein. The data hold around 650,000 distinct CDR3 sequences, with 35% to 50% observed a single time. This clonotype was seen more than once but under ten times. Its antigen is unknown. Study conclusions and caveats: Among long-lived donors, naive CD4+ cells were more numerous and diversity higher than in aged donors.

Caucasian individuals from Russia who were healthy and aged about 6 to 95 acted as donors. Per sample, no less than 5 micrograms of total RNA were extracted. The specimen sequenced was blood. This TCR derives from a man aged 80 or over in good health.

DNA of the CDR3: TGTGCCAGCAGTGAAGCGGGAGGGGCCCCTATCTCCTACGAGCAGTACTTC. Its protein product is CASSEAGGAPISYEQYF. The chain links TRBV28 to TRBJ2-7, with 10 bases fitting TRBD2. The CDR3 sequence is 17 residues long. Germline V gives CDR1 MDHEN, CDR2 SYDVKM. Losses at the gene ends were 5 bases for V and 0 bases for J; bases not matched to a gene: 10. The full variable domain, completed using reference TRBV28 and TRBJ2-7, is DVKVTQSSRYLVKRTGEKVFLECVQDMDHENMFWYRQDPGLGLRLIYFSYDVKMKEKGDIPEGYSVSREKKERFSLILESASTNQTSMYLCASSEAGGAPISYEQYFGPGTRLTVT.